This T cell receptor (beta chain) was identified in a study of response to subunit inactivated influenza vaccine. Only a few counts were recorded for this clonotype. One end of the junction does not line up with germline, which may come from a read error. TCRdb called the RT-PCR reads again in MiXCR, with one record for every CDR3 protein. The sample has approximately 680,000 distinct CDR3 sequences; about 15% are singletons. This CDR3 region has 14 residues. Germline V CDR1 and CDR2: LGHDT, YNNKEL (reference sequence). The rearrangement joins TRBV3-1 to TRBJ2-2, with D unresolved. The source of this sequence is a man aged 45 to 65 who received an inactivated influenza vaccine. The sequencing here drew on PBMCs from blood, taken about 12 days after vaccination. CDR3 DNA sequence: TGTGCCAGCAGCCAAGGGGCGAAAACCGGGGAGCTGTTTTTT. Translating it yields CASSQGAKTGELFF.